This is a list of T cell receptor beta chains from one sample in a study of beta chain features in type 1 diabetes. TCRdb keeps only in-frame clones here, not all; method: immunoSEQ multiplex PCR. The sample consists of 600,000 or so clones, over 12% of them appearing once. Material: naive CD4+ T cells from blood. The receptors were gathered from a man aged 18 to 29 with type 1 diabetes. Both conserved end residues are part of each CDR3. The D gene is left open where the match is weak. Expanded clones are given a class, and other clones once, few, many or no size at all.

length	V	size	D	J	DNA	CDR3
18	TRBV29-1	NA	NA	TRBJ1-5	TGCAGCGTTGGATTCTCCTCAGGGGAGGGGAATCCCAGTCAGCCCCAGCATTTT	CSVGFSSGEGNPSQPQHF
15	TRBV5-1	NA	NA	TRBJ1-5	TGCGCCAGCAGCTTGGTGCCGGGGATCCAGGAGCCCCAGCATTTT	CASSLVPGIQEPQHF
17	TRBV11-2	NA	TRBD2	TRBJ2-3	TGTGCCAGCAGCTTGGGTCTAGCGGGAGGGATCACAGATACGCAGTATTTT	CASSLGLAGGITDTQYF
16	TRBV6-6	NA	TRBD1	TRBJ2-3	TGTGCCAGCAGTGTCCGGGACAGGGGGCGCAGGGATACGCAGTATTTT	CASSVRDRGRRDTQYF
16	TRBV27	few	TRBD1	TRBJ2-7	TGTGCCAGCAGTCCTAAGTCCTTGGGACAGAGTTACGAGCAGTACTTC	CASSPKSLGQSYEQYF
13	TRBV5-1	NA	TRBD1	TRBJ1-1	TGCGCCAGTAGGACAGGCAGGAACACTGAAGCTTTCTTT	CASRTGRNTEAFF
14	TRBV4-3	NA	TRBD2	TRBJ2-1	TGCGCCAGCAGCCAGCTAGCGGGAGTAACCCGGAGGATCTTC	CASSQLAGVTRRIF
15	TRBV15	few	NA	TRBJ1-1	TGTGCCACCAGCAGAGATCAAGGGGTCGCTCGAGAAGCTTTCTTT	CATSRDQGVAREAFF
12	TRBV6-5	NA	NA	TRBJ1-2	TGTGCCAGCTGGAGGAAGGGGGATGGCTACACCTTC	CASWRKGDGYTF
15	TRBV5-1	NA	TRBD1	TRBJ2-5	TGCGCCAGCAGCTCGAGGACAGGCCCAAAAGAGACCCAGTACTTC	CASSSRTGPKETQYF
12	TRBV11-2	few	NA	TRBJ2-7	TGTGCCAGCAGTGACACCTCCTACGAGCAGTACTTC	CASSDTSYEQYF
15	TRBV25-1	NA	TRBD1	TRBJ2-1	TGTGCCAGCAGTGAAATACAGGGGGGCTACAATGAGCAGTTCTTC	CASSEIQGGYNEQFF
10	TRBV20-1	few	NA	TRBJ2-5	TGCAGTGCTGCGCGGGAGACCCAGTACTTC	CSAARETQYF
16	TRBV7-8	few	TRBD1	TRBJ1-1	TGTGCCAGCAGCTCGGGCACGGGACAGGGGTTCGCTGAAGCTTTCTTT	CASSSGTGQGFAEAFF
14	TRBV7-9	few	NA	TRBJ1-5	TGTGCCAGCCCTGATCATAGGGGCAATCAGCCCCAGCATTTT	CASPDHRGNQPQHF
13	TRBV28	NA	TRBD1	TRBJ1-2	TGTGCCAGCAGACCAGGGGGCGCGGGAGGCTACACCTTC	CASRPGGAGGYTF
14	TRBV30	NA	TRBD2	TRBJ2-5	TGTGCCTGGATACCTCTAGCGGGAGCGGGGACCCAGTACTTC	CAWIPLAGAGTQYF
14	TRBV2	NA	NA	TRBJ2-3	TGTGCCAGCAGTGAAAATAGGTCCGGGGATACGCAGTATTTT	CASSENRSGDTQYF
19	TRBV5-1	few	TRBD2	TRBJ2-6	TGCGCCAGCAGCTTTGGGGTAGCGGGGCCATACTCTGGGGCCAACGTCCTGACTTTC	CASSFGVAGPYSGANVLTF
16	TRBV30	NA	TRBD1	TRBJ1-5	TGTGCCTGGAGTTTAAGACAGGGGCATAGCAATCAGCCCCAGCATTTT	CAWSLRQGHSNQPQHF
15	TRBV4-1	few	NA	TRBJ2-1	TGCGCCAGCAGCCAAGAGCTCGCCAGGGGCGATGAGCAGTTCTTC	CASSQELARGDEQFF
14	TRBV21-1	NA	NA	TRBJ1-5	TGTGCCAGCAGCAAATTAAGGGCTGTTCAGTCCCAGCATTTT	CASSKLRAVQSQHF